Sequencing of this T cell receptor beta chain was carried out in a study of shared clonotypes between healthy human individuals. TCRdb's copy holds only in-frame clones and misses some; the assay was immunoSEQ multiplex PCR. The sample has 2 million to 2.5 million clones, around 95% seen once. From germline, CDR1 is SEHNR and CDR2 FQNEAQ (reference sequence). V dropped 10 bases and J dropped 6 bases, with 20 bases sitting between them. This CDR3 comprises 14 residues. The gene calls are TRBV7-9 and TRBJ2-3; no reliable D call. The sequence was collected from a man younger than 35 in good health. The material sequenced was naive CD4+ T cells sorted from blood. Indicated subset: CD45RA+ positively selected. The CDR3, as DNA: TGTGCCACCTTAGGGTATCCAATGGGGGATACGCAGTATTTT. Protein: CATLGYPMGDTQYF.